These T cell receptor beta chains were read from a single sample in a study of shared clonotypes between healthy human individuals. Sequencing was performed with immunoSEQ multiplex PCR; in TCRdb, only in-frame clones are kept and a portion is missing. The table includes approximately 2,200,000 clones, more than 85% detected once. Sequenced input: naive CD8+ T cells from PBMCs. The receptors derive from a man aged 18-30 years in good health. Some clones in this sample may be carry-over from other donors' samples. Both conserved end residues are part of each CDR3. Clone size, where shown, is once, few, many, or a class for clones that have expanded.

clone size: once
V gene: TRBV5-4
J gene: TRBJ2-7
CDR3 protein: CASRGSGSGGGPEYF

clone size: NA
V gene: TRBV30
J gene: TRBJ2-1
CDR3 protein: CAWSVSSGRDEQFF

clone size: NA
V gene: TRBV11-2
J gene: TRBJ2-1
CDR3 protein: CASSLGLVPYNEQFF

clone size: NA
V gene: TRBV27
J gene: TRBJ2-7
CDR3 protein: CASSFLPPREQYF

clone size: NA
V gene: TRBV7-9
J gene: TRBJ2-1
CDR3 protein: CASSPHLGSLSYNEQFF

clone size: NA
V gene: TRBV28
J gene: TRBJ2-1
CDR3 protein: CASSSSTGGNEQFF

clone size: NA
V gene: TRBV27
J gene: TRBJ2-1
CDR3 protein: CASSQNDWRSSYNEQFF

clone size: NA
V gene: TRBV29-1
J gene: TRBJ2-3
CDR3 protein: CSVLLTSGTTDTQYF

clone size: NA
V gene: TRBV6-5
J gene: TRBJ1-1
CDR3 protein: CASSYGQPTMNTEAFF

clone size: NA
V gene: TRBV14
J gene: TRBJ2-3
CDR3 protein: CASSQDTSGRDTQYF

clone size: NA
V gene: TRBV29-1
J gene: TRBJ2-1
CDR3 protein: CSVSPKAVSSYNEQFF

clone size: NA
V gene: TRBV6-6
J gene: TRBJ1-4
CDR3 protein: CASSVNSGTGREKLFF

clone size: NA
V gene: TRBV15
J gene: TRBJ2-5
CDR3 protein: CATEGKRNQETQYF

clone size: NA
V gene: TRBV6-5
J gene: TRBJ1-1
CDR3 protein: CASSYTRQMNTEAFF

clone size: NA
V gene: TRBV9
J gene: TRBJ1-5
CDR3 protein: CASSQTGVGQPQHF

clone size: NA
V gene: TRBV28
J gene: TRBJ1-2
CDR3 protein: CASALRGPSGYTF

clone size: NA
V gene: TRBV11-2
J gene: TRBJ1-1
CDR3 protein: CASSLRATRLNTEAFF

clone size: NA
V gene: TRBV7-9
J gene: TRBJ2-5
CDR3 protein: CASSLGAGVETQYF

clone size: NA
V gene: TRBV27
J gene: TRBJ2-7
CDR3 protein: CASSYGGGQYF

clone size: NA
V gene: TRBV6-5
J gene: TRBJ2-3
CDR3 protein: CASSYSSGRTDTQYF

clone size: NA
V gene: TRBV5-1
J gene: TRBJ2-1
CDR3 protein: CASSKTSGRVSYNEQFF

clone size: NA
V gene: TRBV9
J gene: TRBJ1-1
CDR3 protein: CASSPAGTGNTEAFF

clone size: NA
V gene: TRBV6-5
J gene: TRBJ2-1
CDR3 protein: CASRGGDFEQFF

clone size: NA
V gene: TRBV27
J gene: TRBJ2-7
CDR3 protein: CASSPDRGGEQYF

clone size: NA
V gene: TRBV2
J gene: TRBJ2-7
CDR3 protein: CASSEGKGVSYEQYF

clone size: NA
V gene: TRBV5-5
J gene: TRBJ2-7
CDR3 protein: CASSSSPAGGAEQYF

clone size: once
V gene: TRBV7-8
J gene: TRBJ2-2
CDR3 protein: CASSLSGTGNTGELFF

clone size: NA
V gene: TRBV27
J gene: TRBJ1-5
CDR3 protein: CASSFMNQPQHF